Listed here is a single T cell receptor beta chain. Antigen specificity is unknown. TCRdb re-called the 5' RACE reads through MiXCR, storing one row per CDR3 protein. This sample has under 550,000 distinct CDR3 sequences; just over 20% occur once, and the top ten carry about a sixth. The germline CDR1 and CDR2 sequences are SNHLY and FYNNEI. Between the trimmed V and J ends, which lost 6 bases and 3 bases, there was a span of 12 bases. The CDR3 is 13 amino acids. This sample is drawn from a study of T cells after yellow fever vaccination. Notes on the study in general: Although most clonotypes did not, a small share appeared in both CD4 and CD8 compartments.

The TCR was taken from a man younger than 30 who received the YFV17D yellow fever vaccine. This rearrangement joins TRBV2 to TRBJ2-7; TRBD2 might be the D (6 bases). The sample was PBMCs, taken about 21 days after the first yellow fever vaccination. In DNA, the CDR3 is TGTGCCAGCAGGGAGGGGCTGCTCTACGAGCAGTACGTC. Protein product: CASREGLLYEQYV.